The 30 T cell receptor beta chains listed next were all sequenced from one sample in a study of shared clonotypes between healthy human individuals. TCRdb's copy holds only in-frame clones and misses some; the assay was immunoSEQ multiplex PCR. The sample lists about 680,000 clones, around 72% seen once, with about 1.8% in the top ten. Sequenced material: memory CD4+ T cells sorted from blood. Specified subset: CD45RA-negative fraction. Receptor source: a woman aged 30 to 39 in good health.

The gene calls are TRBV2 and TRBJ1-5; D remains unclear. Germline lookup yields CDR1 SNHLY and CDR2 FYNNEI. The V and J ends lost 3 bases and 0 bases respectively, with 9 bases between them. The CDR3 sequence is 15 residues long. CDR3 DNA: TGTGCCAGCAGTGAGAGTCACCTTAGCAATCAGCCCCAGCATTTT. Translation: CASSESHLSNQPQHF.

Ten or more counts support this clone. V usage is TRBV28 and J usage is TRBJ1-2; no clear D gene. The CDR3 contains 13 residues. V gave up 5 bases and J gave up 4 bases, with 11 bases separating them. Germline values: CDR1 MDHEN, CDR2 SYDVKM. In DNA form, the CDR3 reads TGTGCCAGCAGTCCAGACGGAGGCTATGGCTACACCTTC. Translating gives CASSPDGGYGYTF.

This clone was detected ten times or more. Written as DNA, the CDR3 is TGTGCCTGGATGAGGGGAACGGACTCTGGAAACACCATATATTTT. It encodes CAWMRGTDSGNTIYF. The V gene is TRBV30, the J gene TRBJ1-3; possible D gene TRBD1, 5 bases. CDR1 is GTSNPN, CDR2 SVGIG, per germline (reference sequence). Trimming pared 4 bases from V and 0 bases from J, leaving 13 bases between. This CDR3 spans 15 amino acids.

The chain links TRBV18 to TRBJ2-4; D may be TRBD2 (6 bases). The CDR3 runs 12 residues. V lost 6 bases and J 8 bases, leaving 11 bases between the germline ends. CDR1 is KGHSH, CDR2 LQKENI, per germline. CDR3 in amino acids: CASSTSGDIQYF. DNA of the CDR3: TGTGCCAGCTCCACGTCGGGGGACATTCAGTACTTC.

This clone was observed many times. This specimen includes other DNA sequences encoding the same CDR3. The gene calls are TRBV4-1 and TRBJ2-2; D unclear. There are 14 residues in the CDR3. V shed 1 base and J shed 2 bases, with 5 bases lying between them. Germline V gene data show CDR1 as MGHRA and CDR2 as YSYEKL. This CDR3 reads CASSQGLNTGELFF. DNA for the CDR3: TGCGCCAGCAGCCAAGGTTTAAACACCGGGGAGCTGTTTTTT.

The chain joins TRBV18 to TRBJ2-6; perhaps TRBD2 as D (5 bases). The V gene's germline CDR1 is KGHSH and CDR2 LQKENI. The CDR3 runs to 14 residues. The V gene lost 6 bases and the J gene lost 2 bases, with 8 bases spanning the gap. For the CDR3, the DNA is TGTGCCAGCTCCGGGAATGCTGGGGCCAACGTCCTGACTTTC. Amino acid sequence: CASSGNAGANVLTF.

The chain has TRBV25-1 and TRBJ2-1; 7 bases line up with TRBD2. V lost 3 bases and J lost 8; bases outside the gene matches: 16. Germline-derived CDR1 and CDR2 are MGHDK and SYGVNS. The CDR3 covers 17 residues. In nucleotides, the CDR3 is TGTGCCAGCAGTGAGCAGGGCGACGGTGCGGGAGAGGATGAGCAGTTCTTC. This codes for CASSEQGDGAGEDEQFF.

This clone was detected only once. The chain carries TRBV2 and TRBJ2-3; D tentatively reads TRBD1 or TRBD2 (7 bases each). The CDR3 sequence is 17 residues long. Germline CDR1 SNHLY, CDR2 FYNNEI. V lost 6 bases and J 3 bases, leaving 22 bases between the germline ends. The CDR3 is CASRGGARTGITDTQYF. Written as DNA, the CDR3 is TGTGCCAGCAGGGGGGGGGCGAGGACAGGAATTACAGATACGCAGTATTTT.

The chain carries TRBV5-6 and TRBJ2-1; the match to TRBD2 covers 10 bases. After removal of 0 bases from V and 7 bases from J, the junction contained 7 bases not matched to a gene. The germline V gene encodes CDR1 SGHDT and CDR2 YYEEEE. This CDR3 spans 16 amino acids. CDR3: CASSLGVTSGLNEQFF. The CDR3, as DNA: TGTGCCAGCAGCTTGGGGGTGACTAGCGGGCTAAATGAGCAGTTCTTC.

This rearrangement joins TRBV5-1 to TRBJ1-5; D is unresolved. There are 12 residues in the CDR3. Per the germline V gene, CDR1 is SGHRS and CDR2 is YFSETQ. Trimming stripped 8 bases from V and 7 bases from J, with 13 bases between. Here the CDR3 DNA reads TGCGCCAGTTTTCGAGGAAGACAGCCCCAGCATTTT. It translates to CASFRGRQPQHF. Full variable domain (missing parts from reference TRBV5-1 and TRBJ1-5): KAGVTQTPRYLIKTRGQQVTLSCSPISGHRSVSWYQQTPGQGLQFLFEYFSETQRNKGNFPGRFSGRQFSNSRSEMNVSTLELGDSALYLCASFRGRQPQHFGDGTRLSIL.

In DNA, the CDR3 is TGTGCCAGCAGCGTAGATGTGGGAGGGCCGGGAGATACGCAGTATTTT. Translating it yields CASSVDVGGPGDTQYF. The V gene is TRBV9, the J gene TRBJ2-3, with TRBD2 identical over 7 bases. Germline-derived CDR1 and CDR2 are SGDLS and YYNGEE. The CDR3 totals 16 residues. V shed 0 bases and J 5 bases; nucleotides not matched to a gene: 9.

This clone was observed a handful of times. The chain uses TRBV2 and TRBJ1-5; D not resolved. V gave up 0 bases and J gave up 11 bases, with 8 bases separating them. Per the germline V gene, CDR1 is SNHLY and CDR2 is FYNNEI. The CDR3 has 12 residues. As DNA, the CDR3 is TGTGCCAGCAGTGAAGCGGTACCAGCCCAGCATTTT. The encoded protein is CASSEAVPAQHF. The full variable domain, in which reference TRBV2 and TRBJ1-5 provide the parts outside the CDR3, is EPEVTQTPSHQVTQMGQEVILRCVPISNHLYFYWYRQILGQKVEFLVSFYNNEISEKSEIFDDQFSVERPDGSNFTLKIRSTKLEDSAMYFCASSEAVPAQHFGDGTRLSIL.

The V and J genes are TRBV5-8 and TRBJ1-5; 7 bases map to TRBD1. The germline V gene encodes CDR1 SGHTS and CDR2 YDEGEE. V shed 4 bases, J shed 5 bases, and the junction held 6 bases outside the gene matches. The CDR3 has 14 residues. CDR3 in amino acids: CASSLDRVHQPQHF. DNA of the CDR3: TGTGCCAGCAGCCTCGACAGGGTGCATCAGCCCCAGCATTTT. The full variable domain, with the rest looked up from reference TRBV5-8 and TRBJ1-5, is EAGVTQSPTHLIKTRGQQATLRCSPISGHTSVYWYQQALGLGLQFLLWYDEGEERNRGNFPPRFSGRQFPNYSSELNVNALELEDSALYLCASSLDRVHQPQHFGDGTRLSIL.

This clone occurred a few times. The V and J genes are TRBV10-3 and TRBJ1-1, with TRBD1 identical over 8 bases. Trimming removed 6 bases from V and 5 bases from J; junction bases left unmatched: 2. Germline CDR1 and CDR2: ENHRY and SYGVKD. This CDR3 has 12 residues. CDR3 residues: CAIRDRVTEAFF. In DNA, the CDR3 is TGTGCCATCAGGGACAGGGTAACTGAAGCTTTCTTT.

This chain links TRBV19 with TRBJ1-5; D not resolved. Germline V gives CDR1 LNHDA, CDR2 SQIVND (reference sequence). The V end was cut by 3 bases, the J end by 4 bases, with 10 bases between. The CDR3 spans 14 residues. The CDR3 DNA sequence: TGTGCCAGTAGTATCCAGACCAAAAATCAGCCCCAGCATTTT. This encodes CASSIQTKNQPQHF.

V gene TRBV5-5 combines with J gene TRBJ2-7; D is unclear. CDR1 is SGHKS, CDR2 YYEKEE, per germline (reference sequence). V lost 2 bases to trimming and J lost 2 bases, with 11 bases between them. The CDR3 is 14 residues long. CDR3 bases: TGTGCCAGCAGCTTAGTGTTCGGTCCCTACGAGCAGTACTTC. Protein sequence: CASSLVFGPYEQYF.

Remarks on this clone: Within the sample, other DNA sequences also encode this same CDR3. The gene calls are TRBV28 and TRBJ1-2; D is unresolved. Germline values: CDR1 MDHEN, CDR2 SYDVKM. This CDR3 is 11 amino acids long. The ends were cut back, 5 bases at V and 2 bases at J, with 3 bases in the middle. Here the CDR3 reads CASSINYGYTF. In DNA form, the CDR3 reads TGTGCCAGCAGTATCAACTATGGCTACACCTTC.

This chain links TRBV7-9 with TRBJ2-3; D remains unclear. The germline V gene encodes CDR1 SEHNR and CDR2 FQNEAQ (reference sequence). The V gene lost 2 bases and the J gene lost 6 bases, with 9 bases spanning the gap. CDR3 length equals 13 residues. CDR3 residues: CASSLTNKDTQYF. The CDR3 nucleotides read TGTGCCAGCAGCTTAACTAATAAGGATACGCAGTATTTT.

This rearrangement joins TRBV28 to TRBJ2-5; D ambiguous. Trimming cost V 7 bases and J 4 bases, with 10 bases left between them. The germline V gene encodes CDR1 MDHEN and CDR2 SYDVKM. The CDR3 has 12 residues. This CDR3 is CASNRVAETQYF. The CDR3 region has the DNA TGTGCCAGCAATAGGGTGGCAGAGACCCAGTACTTC. Filled out from reference TRBV28 and TRBJ2-5, the complete variable domain reads DVKVTQSSRYLVKRTGEKVFLECVQDMDHENMFWYRQDPGLGLRLIYFSYDVKMKEKGDIPEGYSVSREKKERFSLILESASTNQTSMYLCASNRVAETQYFGPGTRLLVL.

The genes are TRBV6-5 and TRBJ2-7, with D possibly TRBD1 on 5 matching bases. From germline, CDR1 is MNHEY and CDR2 SVGAGI. The germline V and J ends were trimmed by 6 bases and 1 base, with 10 bases remaining between them. This CDR3 spans 13 amino acids. The CDR3 DNA is TGTGCCAGCAGGAGACAGAGGTCCTACGAGCAGTACTTC. Residues: CASRRQRSYEQYF.

V gene TRBV28 combines with J gene TRBJ2-7; TRBD1 aligns across 10 bases. CDR1 and CDR2 (germline): MDHEN, SYDVKM. The length of the CDR3 is 16 residues. After removal of 0 bases from V and 3 bases from J, the junction contained 5 bases not matched to a gene. Here the CDR3 DNA reads TGTGCCAGCAGTTTATGGGGACAGGGGCTTAGCTACGAGCAGTACTTC. It codes for CASSLWGQGLSYEQYF.

This sequence joins TRBV11-3 and TRBJ2-3; D remains ambiguous. From germline, CDR1 is SGHNT and CDR2 YENEEA. This CDR3 contains 13 residues. The germline V and J ends were trimmed by 5 bases and 3 bases, with 9 bases remaining between them. Written as DNA, the CDR3 is TGTGCCAGCAGCCCTGGAAGGACAGATACGCAGTATTTT. Its translation is CASSPGRTDTQYF. Using reference TRBV11-3 and TRBJ2-3 for the parts outside the CDR3, the full variable domain is EAGVVQSPRYKIIEKKQPVAFWCNPISGHNTLYWYLQNLGQGPELLIRYENEEAVDDSQLPKDRFSAERLKGVDSTLKIQPAELGDSAVYLCASSPGRTDTQYFGPGTRLTVL.

Note on this clone: A much larger clone sits a single nucleotide away, making a read error possible. Additional DNA sequences in this sample encode the identical CDR3. Here the CDR3 reads CASSLQRDSYEQYF. The CDR3 DNA reads TGTGCCAGCAGCTTACAGCGGGATAGCTACGAGCAGTACTTC. V gene TRBV7-2 combines with J gene TRBJ2-7; 7 bases fit TRBD2. There are 14 residues in the CDR3. After removal of 2 bases from V and 3 bases from J, the junction contained 4 bases not matched to a gene. The germline CDR1 and CDR2 sequences are SGHTA and FQGNSA.

This clone was seen a handful of times. This chain's CDR3 is CASSIWPGRISEAFF. The CDR3, as DNA: TGTGCCAGTAGTATATGGCCGGGACGGATTTCTGAAGCTTTCTTT. J is TRBJ1-1 and V is TRBV19, with D possibly being TRBD1 (5 bases). Germline V lookup: CDR1 LNHDA, CDR2 SQIVND (reference sequence). V was shortened by 2 bases and J by 6 bases, with 16 bases between the two germline ends. The CDR3 totals 15 residues.

This chain joins TRBV9 and TRBJ2-5; D is unresolved. The CDR3 loop spans 13 amino acids. Germline loops: CDR1 SGDLS, CDR2 YYNGEE. V was pared by 1 base and J by 11 bases, with 15 bases between. The CDR3 region has the DNA TGTGCCAGCAGCGTAACCGTTAAGGATGAGCAGTACTTC. Its translation is CASSVTVKDEQYF.

This clone was counted between two and nine times. This chain joins TRBV10-1 and TRBJ2-7; TRBD2 is a possible D gene (5 bases). The CDR3 covers 10 residues. V gave up 10 bases and J gave up 12 bases, with 16 bases separating them. The germline CDR1 and CDR2 sequences are WNHNN and SYGVQD (reference sequence). The DNA for the CDR3 is TGCGCCAATAGGGAGCAAAGAGGGTACTTC. This codes for CANREQRGYF.

The V call is TRBV7-8, the J call TRBJ2-4, with D hard to call. CDR1 is SGHVS and CDR2 is FQNEAQ in the germline V gene. The CDR3 has 14 amino acids. V was cut by 0 bases and J by 1 base, with 4 bases left in between. As DNA, the CDR3 is TGTGCCAGCAGCTTAGCAGAGGCCAAAAACATTCAGTACTTC. It yields the protein CASSLAEAKNIQYF.

CDR3 sequence reads: CASSGGLAGDTSVYEQYF. CDR3 DNA: TGTGCCAGCAGCGGTGGACTAGCGGGAGATACTTCAGTCTACGAGCAGTACTTC. The chain employs TRBV5-4 and TRBJ2-7; 13 bases are shared with TRBD2. This CDR3 has 18 amino acids. V shed 4 bases and J 3 bases; nucleotides not matched to a gene: 13. In germline, CDR1 is SGHNT, CDR2 YYREEE (reference sequence).

This chain connects TRBV28 to TRBJ2-4; D is possibly TRBD2 (6 bases). V was shortened by 6 bases and J by 4 bases, with 22 bases between the two germline ends. The CDR3 is 17 amino acids. In germline, CDR1 is MDHEN, CDR2 SYDVKM. CDR3 nucleotide sequence: TGTGCCAGCAGCCCCGGGACTGACGTCGGGAGAAAAAACATTCAGTACTTC. Translated: CASSPGTDVGRKNIQYF.

This sequence joins TRBV5-4 and TRBJ2-4; 8 bases align to TRBD2. Trimming cost V 2 bases and J 2 bases; bases outside gene matches: 9. The CDR3 sequence is 17 residues long. CDR1 is SGHNT and CDR2 is YYREEE in the germline V gene (reference sequence). CDR3 bases: TGTGCCAGCAGCTTCAGAGCGGGAGATGCGTCCAAAAACATTCAGTACTTC. Protein sequence: CASSFRAGDASKNIQYF.